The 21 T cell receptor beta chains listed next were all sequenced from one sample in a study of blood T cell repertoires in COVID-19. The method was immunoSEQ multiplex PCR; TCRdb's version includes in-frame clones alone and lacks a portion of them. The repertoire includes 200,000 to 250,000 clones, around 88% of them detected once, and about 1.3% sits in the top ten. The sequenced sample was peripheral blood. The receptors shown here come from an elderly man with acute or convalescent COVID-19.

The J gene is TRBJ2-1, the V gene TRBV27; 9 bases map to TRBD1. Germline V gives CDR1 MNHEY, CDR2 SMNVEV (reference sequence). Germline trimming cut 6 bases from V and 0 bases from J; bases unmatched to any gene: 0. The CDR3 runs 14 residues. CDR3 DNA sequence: TGTGCCAGCAGGACAGGGGGCTCCTACAATGAGCAGTTCTTC. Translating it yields CASRTGGSYNEQFF.

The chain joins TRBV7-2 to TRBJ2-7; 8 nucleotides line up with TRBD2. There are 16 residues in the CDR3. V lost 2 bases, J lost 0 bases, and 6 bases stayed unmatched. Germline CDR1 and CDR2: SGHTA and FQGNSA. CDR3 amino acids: CASSLRREAASYEQYF. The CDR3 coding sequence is TGTGCCAGCAGCTTACGGCGGGAGGCCGCCTCCTACGAGCAGTACTTC.

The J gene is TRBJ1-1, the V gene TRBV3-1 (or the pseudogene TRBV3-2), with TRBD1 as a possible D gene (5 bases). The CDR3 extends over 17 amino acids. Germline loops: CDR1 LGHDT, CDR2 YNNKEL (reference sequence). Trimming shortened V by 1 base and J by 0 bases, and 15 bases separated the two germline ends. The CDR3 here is CASSQGERGLLNTEAFF. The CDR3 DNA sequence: TGTGCCAGCAGCCAAGGAGAAAGGGGCCTCTTGAACACTGAAGCTTTCTTT.

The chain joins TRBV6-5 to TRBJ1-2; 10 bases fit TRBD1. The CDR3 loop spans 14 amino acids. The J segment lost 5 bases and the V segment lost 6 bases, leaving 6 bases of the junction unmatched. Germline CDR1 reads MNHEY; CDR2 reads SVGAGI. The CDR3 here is CASSLTGGFYGYTF. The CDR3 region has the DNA TGTGCCAGCAGCTTGACAGGGGGCTTTTATGGCTACACCTTC.

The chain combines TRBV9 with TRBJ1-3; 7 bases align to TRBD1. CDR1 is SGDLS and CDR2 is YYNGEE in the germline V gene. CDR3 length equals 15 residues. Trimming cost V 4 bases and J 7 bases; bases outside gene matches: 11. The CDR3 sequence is CASSPRQGRMNTIYF. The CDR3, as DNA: TGTGCCAGCAGCCCAAGACAGGGAAGGATGAACACCATATATTTT.

The CDR3, as DNA: TGTGCCACCAGTGCAGGGGGGCGTGAGCAGTACTTC. Protein: CATSAGGREQYF. The V gene is TRBV24-1, the J gene TRBJ2-7; the D gene is possibly TRBD1 (7 bases). CDR1 is KGHDR and CDR2 is SFDVKD in the germline V gene. The CDR3 loop spans 12 amino acids. V shed 5 bases and J shed 7 bases, with 11 bases lying between them.

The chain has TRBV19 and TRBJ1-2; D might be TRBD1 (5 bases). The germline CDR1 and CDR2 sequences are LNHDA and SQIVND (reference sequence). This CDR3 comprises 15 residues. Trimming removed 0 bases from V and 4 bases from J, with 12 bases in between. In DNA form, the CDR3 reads TGTGCCAGTAGTATAGATAATAACAGGCTCTATGGCTACACCTTC. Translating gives CASSIDNNRLYGYTF. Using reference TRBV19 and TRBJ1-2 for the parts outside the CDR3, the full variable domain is DGGITQSPKYLFRKEGQNVTLSCEQNLNHDAMYWYRQDPGQGLRLIYYSQIVNDFQKGDIAEGYSVSREKKESFPLTVTSAQKNPTAFYLCASSIDNNRLYGYTFGSGTRLTVV.

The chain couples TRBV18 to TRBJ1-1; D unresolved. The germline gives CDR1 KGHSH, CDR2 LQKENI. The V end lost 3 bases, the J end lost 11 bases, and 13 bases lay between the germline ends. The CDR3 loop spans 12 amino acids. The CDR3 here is CASSPGGVGAFF. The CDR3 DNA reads TGTGCCAGCTCACCCGGAGGTGTGGGGGCTTTCTTT. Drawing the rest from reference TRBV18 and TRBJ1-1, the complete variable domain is NAGVMQNPRHLVRRRGQEARLRCSPMKGHSHVYWYRQLPEEGLKFMVYLQKENIIDESGMPKERFSAEFPKEGPSILRIQQVVRGDSAAYFCASSPGGVGAFFGQGTRLTVV.

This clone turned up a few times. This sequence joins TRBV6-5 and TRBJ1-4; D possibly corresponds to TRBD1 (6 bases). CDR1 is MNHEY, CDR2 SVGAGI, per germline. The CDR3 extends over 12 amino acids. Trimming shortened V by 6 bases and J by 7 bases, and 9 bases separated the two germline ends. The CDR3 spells CASRSGVEKLFF. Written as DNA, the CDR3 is TGTGCCAGCAGGTCAGGGGTTGAAAAACTGTTTTTT.

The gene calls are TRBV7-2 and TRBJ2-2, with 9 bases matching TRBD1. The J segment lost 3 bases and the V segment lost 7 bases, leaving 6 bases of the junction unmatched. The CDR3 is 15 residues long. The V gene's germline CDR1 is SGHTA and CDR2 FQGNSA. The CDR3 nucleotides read TGTGCCAGCACCCCCGGACAGGGGCACACCGGGGAGCTGTTTTTT. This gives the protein CASTPGQGHTGELFF.

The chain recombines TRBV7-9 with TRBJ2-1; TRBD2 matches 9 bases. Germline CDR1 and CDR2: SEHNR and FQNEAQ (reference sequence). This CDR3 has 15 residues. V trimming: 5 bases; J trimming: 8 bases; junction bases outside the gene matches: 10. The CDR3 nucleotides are TGTGCCAGCAGCGCGGGACTAGCCCGCGACCATGAGCAGTTCTTC. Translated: CASSAGLARDHEQFF.

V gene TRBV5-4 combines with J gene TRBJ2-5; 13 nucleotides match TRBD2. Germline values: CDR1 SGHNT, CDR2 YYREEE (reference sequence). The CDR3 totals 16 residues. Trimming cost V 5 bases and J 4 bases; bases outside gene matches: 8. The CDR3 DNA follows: TGTGCCAGCAGTCCGAGACTAGCGGGGGGAGGAGAGACCCAGTACTTC. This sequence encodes CASSPRLAGGGETQYF.

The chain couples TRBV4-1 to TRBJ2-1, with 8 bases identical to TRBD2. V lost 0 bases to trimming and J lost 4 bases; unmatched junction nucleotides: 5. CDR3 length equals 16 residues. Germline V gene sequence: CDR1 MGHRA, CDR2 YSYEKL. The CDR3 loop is CASSQEEAGGYNEQFF. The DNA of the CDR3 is TGCGCCAGCAGCCAAGAGGAGGCGGGGGGTTACAATGAGCAGTTCTTC.

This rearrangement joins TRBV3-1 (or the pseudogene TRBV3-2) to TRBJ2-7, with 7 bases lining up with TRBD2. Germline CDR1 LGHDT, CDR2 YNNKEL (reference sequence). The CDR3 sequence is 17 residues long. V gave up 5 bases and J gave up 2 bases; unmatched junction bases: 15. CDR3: CASSARGSGGAAYEQYF. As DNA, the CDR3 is TGTGCCAGCAGCGCACGAGGATCGGGGGGTGCCGCCTACGAGCAGTACTTC.

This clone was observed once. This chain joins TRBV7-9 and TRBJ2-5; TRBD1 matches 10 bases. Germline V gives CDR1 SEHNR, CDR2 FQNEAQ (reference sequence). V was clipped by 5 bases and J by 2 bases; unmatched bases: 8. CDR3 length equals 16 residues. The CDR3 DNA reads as TGTGCCAGCAGCCGAGCCCGGACAGGGGGGCAAGAGACCCAGTACTTC. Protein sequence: CASSRARTGGQETQYF.

The CDR3 spells CASSLAGVGIPDTQYF. The DNA for the CDR3 is TGTGCCAGCAGTTTAGCGGGAGTCGGAATCCCAGATACGCAGTATTTT. The rearrangement uses TRBV28 and TRBJ2-3; 7 bases match TRBD2. The trim removed 2 bases at V and 4 bases at J, leaving 9 bases unmatched. Germline values: CDR1 MDHEN, CDR2 SYDVKM. The CDR3 covers 16 residues.

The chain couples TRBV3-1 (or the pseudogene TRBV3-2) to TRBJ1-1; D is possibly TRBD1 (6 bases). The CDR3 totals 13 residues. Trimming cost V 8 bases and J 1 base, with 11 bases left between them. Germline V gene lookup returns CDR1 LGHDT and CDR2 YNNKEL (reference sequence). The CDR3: CASSRTANTEAFF. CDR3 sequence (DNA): TGTGCCAGCTCTAGGACAGCGAACACTGAAGCTTTCTTT.

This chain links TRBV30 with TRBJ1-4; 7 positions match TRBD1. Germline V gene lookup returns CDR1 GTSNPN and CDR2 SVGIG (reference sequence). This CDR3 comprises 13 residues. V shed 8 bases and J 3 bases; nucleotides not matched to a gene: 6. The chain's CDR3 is CAPPTGANEKLFF. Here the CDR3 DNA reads TGTGCCCCTCCCACAGGGGCTAATGAAAAACTGTTTTTT.

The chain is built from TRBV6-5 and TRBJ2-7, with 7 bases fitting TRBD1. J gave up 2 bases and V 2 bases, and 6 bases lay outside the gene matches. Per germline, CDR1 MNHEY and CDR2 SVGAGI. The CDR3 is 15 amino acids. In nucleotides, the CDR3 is TGTGCCAGCAGTTACAGCAACAGGGGAACCTACGAGCAGTACTTC. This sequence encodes CASSYSNRGTYEQYF.

Written as DNA, the CDR3 is TGTGCCAGCTCACCCCAGGGAGGAATGAACACTGAAGCTTTCTTT. As protein: CASSPQGGMNTEAFF. This rearrangement joins TRBV18 to TRBJ1-1; possible D gene TRBD1, 5 bases. CDR3 length: 15 amino acids. Germline CDR1 KGHSH, CDR2 LQKENI. Trimming pared 3 bases from V and 0 bases from J, leaving 11 bases between.

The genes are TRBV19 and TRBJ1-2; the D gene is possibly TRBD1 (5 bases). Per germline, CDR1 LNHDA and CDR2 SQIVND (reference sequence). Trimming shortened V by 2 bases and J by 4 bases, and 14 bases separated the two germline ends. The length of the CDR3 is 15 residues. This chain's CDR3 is CASSINLETGYGYTF. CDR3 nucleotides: TGTGCCAGTAGTATAAATCTGGAAACAGGCTATGGCTACACCTTC.